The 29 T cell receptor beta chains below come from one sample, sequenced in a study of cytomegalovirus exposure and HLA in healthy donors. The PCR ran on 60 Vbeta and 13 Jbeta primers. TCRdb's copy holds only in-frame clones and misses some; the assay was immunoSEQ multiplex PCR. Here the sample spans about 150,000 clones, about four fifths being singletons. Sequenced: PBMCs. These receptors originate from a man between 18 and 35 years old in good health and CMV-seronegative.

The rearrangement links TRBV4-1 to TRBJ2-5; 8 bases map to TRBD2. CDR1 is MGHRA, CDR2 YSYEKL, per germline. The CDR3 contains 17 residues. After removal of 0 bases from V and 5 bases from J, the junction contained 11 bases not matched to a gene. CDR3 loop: CASSQEGGTSPLETQYF. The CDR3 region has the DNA TGCGCCAGCAGCCAAGAGGGGGGGACTAGTCCCTTGGAGACCCAGTACTTC.

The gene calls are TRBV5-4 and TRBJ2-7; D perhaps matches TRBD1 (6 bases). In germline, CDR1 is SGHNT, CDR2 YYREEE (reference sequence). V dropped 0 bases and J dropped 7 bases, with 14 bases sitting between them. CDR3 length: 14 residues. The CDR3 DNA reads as TGTGCCAGCAGCTTGGCACAGGGTCCAGGTGAGCAGTACTTC. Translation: CASSLAQGPGEQYF.

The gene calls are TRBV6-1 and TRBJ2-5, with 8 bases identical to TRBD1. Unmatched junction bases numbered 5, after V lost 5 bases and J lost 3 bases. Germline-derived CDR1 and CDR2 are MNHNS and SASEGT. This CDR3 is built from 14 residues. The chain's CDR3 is CASSPATGEETQYF. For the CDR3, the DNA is TGTGCCAGCAGTCCCGCGACAGGGGAAGAGACCCAGTACTTC.

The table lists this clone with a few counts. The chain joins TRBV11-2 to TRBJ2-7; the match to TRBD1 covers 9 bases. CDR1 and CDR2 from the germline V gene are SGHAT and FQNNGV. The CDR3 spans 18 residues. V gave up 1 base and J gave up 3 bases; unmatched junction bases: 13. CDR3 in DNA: TGTGCCAGCAGCTTAGTAGGGATGGACAGGGGATTAAACTACGAGCAGTACTTC. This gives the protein CASSLVGMDRGLNYEQYF.

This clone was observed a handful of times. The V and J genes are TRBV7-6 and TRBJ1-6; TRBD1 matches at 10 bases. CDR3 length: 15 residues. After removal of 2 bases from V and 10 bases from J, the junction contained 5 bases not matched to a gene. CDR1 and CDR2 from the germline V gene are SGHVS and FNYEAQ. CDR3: CASSLRGQGESPLHF. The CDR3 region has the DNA TGTGCCAGCAGCTTAAGAGGACAGGGGGAGTCACCCCTCCACTTT. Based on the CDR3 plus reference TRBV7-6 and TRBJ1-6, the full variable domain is GAGVSQSPRYKVTKRGQDVALRCDPISGHVSLYWYRQALGQGPEFLTYFNYEAQQDKSGLPNDRFSAERPEGSISTLTIQRTEQRDSAMYRCASSLRGQGESPLHFGNGTRLTVT.

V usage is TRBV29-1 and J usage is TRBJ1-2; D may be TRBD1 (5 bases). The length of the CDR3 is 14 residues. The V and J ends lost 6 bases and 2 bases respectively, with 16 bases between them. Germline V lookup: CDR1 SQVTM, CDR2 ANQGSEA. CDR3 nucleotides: TGCAGCGTCGACGGGACTCCGGGGAACTATGGCTACACCTTC. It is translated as CSVDGTPGNYGYTF.

The CDR3 DNA follows: TGTGCCAGCAGTGTTCACAGGGGTGGCAATCAGCCCCAGCATTTT. Translation: CASSVHRGGNQPQHF. The chain has TRBV6-1 and TRBJ1-5, with 7 bases lining up with TRBD1. Looked up from germline, CDR1 is MNHNS and CDR2 is SASEGT. This CDR3 has 15 residues. Trimming cost V 4 bases and J 2 bases; bases outside gene matches: 5.

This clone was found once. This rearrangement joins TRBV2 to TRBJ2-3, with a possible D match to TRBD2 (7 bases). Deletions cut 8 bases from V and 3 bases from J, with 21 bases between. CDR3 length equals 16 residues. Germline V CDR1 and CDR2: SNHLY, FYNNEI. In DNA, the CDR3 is TGTGCCAGCTCCGAGGGTCGGGGGGCTCGTACAGATACGCAGTATTTT. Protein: CASSEGRGARTDTQYF.

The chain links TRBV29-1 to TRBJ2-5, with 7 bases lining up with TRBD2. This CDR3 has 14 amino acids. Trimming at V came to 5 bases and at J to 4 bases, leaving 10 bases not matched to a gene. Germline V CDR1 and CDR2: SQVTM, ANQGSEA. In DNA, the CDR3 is TGCAGCGTTACTAGGTCAGGGAGGGGAGAGACCCAGTACTTC. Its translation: CSVTRSGRGETQYF.

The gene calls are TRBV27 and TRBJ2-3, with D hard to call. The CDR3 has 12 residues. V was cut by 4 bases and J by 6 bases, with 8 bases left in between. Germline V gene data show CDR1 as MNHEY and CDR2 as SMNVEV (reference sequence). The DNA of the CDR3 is TGTGCCAGCAGTTCACTATTTGATACGCAGTATTTT. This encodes CASSSLFDTQYF.

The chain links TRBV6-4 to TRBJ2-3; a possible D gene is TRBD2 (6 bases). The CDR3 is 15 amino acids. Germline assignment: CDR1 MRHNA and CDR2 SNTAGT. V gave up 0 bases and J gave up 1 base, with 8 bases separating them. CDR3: CASSDSRGGTDTQYF. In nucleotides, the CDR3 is TGTGCCAGCAGTGACTCGCGGGGCGGCACAGATACGCAGTATTTT.

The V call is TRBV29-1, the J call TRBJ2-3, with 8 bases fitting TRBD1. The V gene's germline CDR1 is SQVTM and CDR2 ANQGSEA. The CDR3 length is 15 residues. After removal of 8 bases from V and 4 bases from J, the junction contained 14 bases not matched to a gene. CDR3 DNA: TGCAGCCTCTCGAGTCACGACAGGGGTTCAGATACGCAGTATTTT. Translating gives CSLSSHDRGSDTQYF.

The CDR3 loop is CASSGPSTGPQETQYF. DNA of the CDR3: TGTGCCAGCAGTGGCCCCTCAACAGGACCCCAAGAGACCCAGTACTTC. V is TRBV25-1 and J is TRBJ2-5, with a weak D call TRBD1 (5 bases). This CDR3 has 16 amino acids. CDR1 is MGHDK, CDR2 SYGVNS, per germline. Trimming shortened V by 4 bases and J by 1 base, and 16 bases separated the two germline ends.

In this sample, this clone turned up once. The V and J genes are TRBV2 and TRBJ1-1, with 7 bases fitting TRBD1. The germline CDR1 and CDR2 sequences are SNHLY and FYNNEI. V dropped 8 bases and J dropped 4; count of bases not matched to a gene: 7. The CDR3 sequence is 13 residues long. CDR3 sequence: CASYPGQLTEAFF. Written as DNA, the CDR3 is TGTGCCAGCTACCCGGGACAGCTCACTGAAGCTTTCTTT.

The CDR3 DNA follows: TGTGCCAGCAGCTTAGCGGTGCGGGGCACAGATACGCAGTATTTT. The encoded protein is CASSLAVRGTDTQYF. The chain couples TRBV11-2 to TRBJ2-3, with D tentatively TRBD2 (5 bases). The germline V and J ends were trimmed by 1 base and 1 base, with 9 bases remaining between them. The germline gives CDR1 SGHAT, CDR2 FQNNGV. The CDR3 sequence is 15 residues long.

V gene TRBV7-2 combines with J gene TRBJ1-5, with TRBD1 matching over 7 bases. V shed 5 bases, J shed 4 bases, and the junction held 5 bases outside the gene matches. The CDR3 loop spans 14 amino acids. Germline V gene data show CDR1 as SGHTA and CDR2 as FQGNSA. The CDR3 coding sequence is TGTGCCAGCAGCCGGATGACAGGGAATCAGCCCCAGCATTTT. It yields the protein CASSRMTGNQPQHF.

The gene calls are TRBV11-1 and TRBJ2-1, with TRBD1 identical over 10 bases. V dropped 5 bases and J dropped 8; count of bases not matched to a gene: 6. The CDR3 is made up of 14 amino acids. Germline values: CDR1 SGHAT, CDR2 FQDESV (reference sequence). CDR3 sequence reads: CASSPGTGEDEQFF. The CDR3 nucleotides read TGTGCCAGCAGCCCCGGGACAGGGGAGGATGAGCAGTTCTTC.

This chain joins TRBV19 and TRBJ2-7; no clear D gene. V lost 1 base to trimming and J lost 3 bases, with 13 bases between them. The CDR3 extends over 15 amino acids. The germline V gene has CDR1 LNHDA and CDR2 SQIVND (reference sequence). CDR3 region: CASSIGGGRLYEQYF. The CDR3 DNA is TGTGCCAGTAGTATAGGTGGTGGCAGACTCTACGAGCAGTACTTC.

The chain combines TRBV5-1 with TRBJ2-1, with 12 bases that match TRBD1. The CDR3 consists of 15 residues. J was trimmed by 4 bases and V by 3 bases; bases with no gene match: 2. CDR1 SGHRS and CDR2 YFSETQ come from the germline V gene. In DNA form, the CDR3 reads TGCGCCAGCAGCTGGGGACAGGGGGCTTACAATGAGCAGTTCTTC. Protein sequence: CASSWGQGAYNEQFF.

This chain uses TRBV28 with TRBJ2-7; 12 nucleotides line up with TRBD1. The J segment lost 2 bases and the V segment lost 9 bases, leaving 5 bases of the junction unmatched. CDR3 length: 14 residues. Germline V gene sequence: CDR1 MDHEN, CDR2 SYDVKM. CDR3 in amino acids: CASLGQGAPYEQYV. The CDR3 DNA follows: TGTGCCAGTTTGGGACAGGGGGCGCCCTACGAGCAGTACGTC.

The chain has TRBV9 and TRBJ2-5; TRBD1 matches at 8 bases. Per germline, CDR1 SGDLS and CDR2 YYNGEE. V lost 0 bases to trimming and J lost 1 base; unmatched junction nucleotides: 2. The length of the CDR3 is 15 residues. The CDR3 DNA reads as TGTGCCAGCAGCGTAGACGGACAGGGCCAAGAGACCCAGTACTTC. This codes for CASSVDGQGQETQYF.

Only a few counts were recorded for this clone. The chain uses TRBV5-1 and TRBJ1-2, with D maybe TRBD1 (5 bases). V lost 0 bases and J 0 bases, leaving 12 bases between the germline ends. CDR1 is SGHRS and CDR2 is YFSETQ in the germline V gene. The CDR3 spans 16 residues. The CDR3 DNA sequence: TGCGCCAGCAGCTTGGGGGTGGACAAAGCTAACTATGGCTACACCTTC. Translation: CASSLGVDKANYGYTF.

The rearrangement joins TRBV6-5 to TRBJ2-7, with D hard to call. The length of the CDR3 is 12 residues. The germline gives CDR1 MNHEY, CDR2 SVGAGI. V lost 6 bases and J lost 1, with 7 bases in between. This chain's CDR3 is CASSSPSYEQYF. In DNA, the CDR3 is TGTGCCAGCAGCAGTCCTTCCTACGAGCAGTACTTC.

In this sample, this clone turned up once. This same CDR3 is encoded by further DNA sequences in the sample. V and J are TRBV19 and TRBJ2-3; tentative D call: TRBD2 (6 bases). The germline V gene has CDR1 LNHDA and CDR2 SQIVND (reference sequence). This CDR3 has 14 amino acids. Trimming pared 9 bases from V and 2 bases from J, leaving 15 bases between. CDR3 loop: CASMRGGLTDTQYF. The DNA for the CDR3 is TGTGCCAGCATGAGGGGAGGCCTCACAGATACGCAGTATTTT.

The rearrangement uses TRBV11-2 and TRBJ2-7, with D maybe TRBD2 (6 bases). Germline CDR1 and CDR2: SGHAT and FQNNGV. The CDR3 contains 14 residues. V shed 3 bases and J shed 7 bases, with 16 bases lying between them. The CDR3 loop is CASSLDAGSREQYF. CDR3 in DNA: TGTGCCAGCAGCTTGGACGCGGGGTCTCGGGAGCAGTACTTC. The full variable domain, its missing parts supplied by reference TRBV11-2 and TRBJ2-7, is EAGVAQSPRYKIIEKRQSVAFWCNPISGHATLYWYQQILGQGPKLLIQFQNNGVVDDSQLPKDRFSAERLKGVDSTLKIQPAKLEDSAVYLCASSLDAGSREQYFGPGTRLTVT.

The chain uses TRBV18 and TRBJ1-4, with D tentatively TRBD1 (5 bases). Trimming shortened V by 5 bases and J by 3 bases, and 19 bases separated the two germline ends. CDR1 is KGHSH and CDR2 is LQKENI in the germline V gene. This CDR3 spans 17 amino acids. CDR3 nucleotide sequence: TGTGCCAGCTCAGCGCGGGGGAAAGGGAGCCCTAATGAAAAACTGTTTTTT. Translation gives CASSARGKGSPNEKLFF.

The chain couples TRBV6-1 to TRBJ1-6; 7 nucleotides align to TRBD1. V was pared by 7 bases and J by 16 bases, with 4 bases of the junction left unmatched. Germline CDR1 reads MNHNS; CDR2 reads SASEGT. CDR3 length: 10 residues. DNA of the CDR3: TGTGCCAGCACTCCGGGACAGCTCCACTTT. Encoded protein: CASTPGQLHF.

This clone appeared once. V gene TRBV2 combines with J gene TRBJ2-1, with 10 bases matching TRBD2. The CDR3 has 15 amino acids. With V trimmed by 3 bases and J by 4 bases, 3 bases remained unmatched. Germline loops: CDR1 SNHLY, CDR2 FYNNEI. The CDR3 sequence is CASSDGTSEYNEQFF. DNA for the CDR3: TGTGCCAGCAGTGACGGGACTAGCGAATACAATGAGCAGTTCTTC.

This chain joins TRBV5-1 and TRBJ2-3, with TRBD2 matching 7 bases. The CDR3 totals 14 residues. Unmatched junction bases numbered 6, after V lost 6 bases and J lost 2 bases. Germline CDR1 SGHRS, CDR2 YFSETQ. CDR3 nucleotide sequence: TGCGCCAGCAACCTAGCGGACCTCACAGATACGCAGTATTTT. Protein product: CASNLADLTDTQYF. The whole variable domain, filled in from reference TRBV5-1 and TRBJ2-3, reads KAGVTQTPRYLIKTRGQQVTLSCSPISGHRSVSWYQQTPGQGLQFLFEYFSETQRNKGNFPGRFSGRQFSNSRSEMNVSTLELGDSALYLCASNLADLTDTQYFGPGTRLTVL.